This T cell receptor (beta chain) was retrieved from a study of control samples from healthy donors and cancer patients. The CDR3 sequence is 12 residues long. Germline V gives CDR1 MDHEN, CDR2 SYDVKM. V lost 1 base, J lost 6 bases, and 4 bases lay in between. Sequencing used immunoSEQ multiplex PCR; TCRdb keeps in-frame clones, though not all of them. The sample yields more than 150,000 clones, over 90% seen once. The V gene is TRBV28, the J gene TRBJ2-1, with D hard to call. The specimen was blood. The TCR comes from a man over 45 in good health. DNA of the CDR3: TGTGCCAGCAGTTTATTGGCCAATGAGCAGTTCTTC. It translates to CASSLLANEQFF.